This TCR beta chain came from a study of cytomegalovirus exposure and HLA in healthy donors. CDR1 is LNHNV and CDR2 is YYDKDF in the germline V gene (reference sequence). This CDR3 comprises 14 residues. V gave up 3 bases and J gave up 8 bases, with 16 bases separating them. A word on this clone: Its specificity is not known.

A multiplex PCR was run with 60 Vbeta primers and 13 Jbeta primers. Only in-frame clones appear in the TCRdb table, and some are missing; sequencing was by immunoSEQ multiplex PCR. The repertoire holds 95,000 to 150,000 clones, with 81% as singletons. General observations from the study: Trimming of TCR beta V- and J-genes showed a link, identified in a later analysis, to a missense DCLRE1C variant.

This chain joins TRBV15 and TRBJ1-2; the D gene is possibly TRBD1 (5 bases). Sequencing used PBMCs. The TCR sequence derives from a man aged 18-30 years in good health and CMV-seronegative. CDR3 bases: TGTGCCACCAGCAGGAAGTTGGCGGGGGACGGCTACACCTTC. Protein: CATSRKLAGDGYTF.